Sequencing of this T cell receptor beta chain was carried out in a study of regulatory T cells in long-lasting Graves disease. Regarding the study as a whole: Relative to newly diagnosed Graves' patients, persistent ones had lower TCR diversity.

Investigators prepared the TCR beta libraries by applying iRepertoire HTBI primers and Arm-PCR of CDR3 regions. TCRdb recomputed calls from the multiplex PCR reads with MiXCR, one row per CDR3 protein. Here the sample spans 350,000 to 450,000 distinct CDR3 sequences, approximately 15% being singletons. The sample's time point: newly diagnosed GD, antithyroid drugs for less than 3 months. The authors made the TCR library using RNA they extracted from PBMCs. The source of the patients was an endocrinology department in Xi'an, China. As collected, the peripheral blood samples measured 7 to 9.5 milliliters each and went into EDTA tubes. This CDR3 has 16 amino acids. With V trimmed by 1 base and J by 5 bases, 6 bases remained unmatched. Per germline, CDR1 LGHDT and CDR2 YNNKEL (reference sequence). On this clonotype: Its target is not known.

The data were also submitted as part of a second study, on T cells in Graves' hyperthyroidism and ophthalmopathy.

The rearrangement links TRBV3-1 to TRBJ2-5; 11 bases agree with TRBD2. The clonotype was recovered from a man aged 40-55 years with Graves disease. Sequences were derived from peripheral blood mononuclear cells (PBMCs), sampled at new diagnosis, from a patient treated with antithyroid drugs. The CDR3 region is CASSQGIAGGHETQYF. The CDR3 DNA reads TGTGCCAGCAGCCAAGGGATAGCGGGGGGGCATGAGACCCAGTACTTC.